This T cell receptor beta chain was sequenced during a study of T cell responses to AZD1222 COVID-19 vaccine. Study details: Doses given second, at about 4 or about 12 weeks, were pooled. Overall study results and limits: An increase in Spike-specific TCR breadth and depth was observed after two AZD1222 doses. Donor demographics were predominantly white British with a female majority; clonal diversity may be underestimated. Repertoires in all cases were sampled only once the peak T cell response had passed.

For this clone: Its antigen is not identified.

The length of the CDR3 is 13 residues. Germline V gene sequence: CDR1 LGHNA, CDR2 YSLEER. The V end lost 5 bases, the J end lost 5 bases, and 9 bases lay between the germline ends. The data were produced by immunoSEQ multiplex PCR, yet TCRdb's version contains in-frame clones alone and is incomplete. The sample has tens of thousands of clones, under 90% seen once. The specimen comprised peripheral blood, sampled on day 0 of AZD1222 vaccination. The chain joins TRBV4-3 to TRBJ2-2; no clear D gene. This TCR was recovered from an adult in good health. The CDR3 DNA reads as TGCGCCAGCAGCGGGATCGGGACCGGGGAGCTGTTTTTT. Translating gives CASSGIGTGELFF.